These 5 T cell receptor beta chains were all obtained from the same sample, sequenced in a study of CD8 T cells in ankylosing spondylitis. TCRdb re-called the 5' RACE reads with MiXCR, one entry per CDR3 protein. The sample lists 130,000 or so distinct CDR3 sequences; about 6.5% were seen once. The sequencing sample was made of blood, either unsorted or a sorted T cell fraction (not recorded which). The receptors originated from a male donor with ankylosing spondylitis or in good health (not recorded which).

Many counts were recorded for this clonotype. V gene TRBV4-1 combines with J gene TRBJ1-6; no definite D call. V was pared by 1 base and J by 0 bases, with 19 bases between. Germline-derived CDR1 and CDR2 are MGHRA and YSYEKL. This CDR3 has 20 amino acids. Here the CDR3 DNA reads TGCGCCAGCAGCCAAGTGTTGGTCAGCTCGATTAGCTCCTATAATTCACCCCTCCACTTT. This gives the protein CASSQVLVSSISSYNSPLHF.

This clonotype was observed at least ten times. CDR3 sequence: CASSLQGSSGNTIYF. CDR3 DNA sequence: TGTGCCAGCAGCCTACAGGGGAGTAGTGGAAACACCATATATTTT. The rearrangement uses TRBV5-5 and TRBJ1-3, with 7 nucleotides matching TRBD1. From germline, CDR1 is SGHKS and CDR2 YYEKEE (reference sequence). The CDR3 contains 15 residues. V dropped 4 bases and J dropped 3; count of bases not matched to a gene: 7.

This clonotype was seen ten or more times. This chain's CDR3 is CASSFLLLADDRDTQYF. As DNA, the CDR3 is TGTGCCAGCAGTTTTCTGTTACTAGCGGACGACCGGGATACGCAGTATTTT. The rearrangement uses TRBV28 and TRBJ2-3; 8 positions agree with TRBD2. CDR1 MDHEN and CDR2 SYDVKM come from the germline V gene. V was pared by 3 bases and J by 6 bases, with 14 bases of the junction left unmatched. The length of the CDR3 is 17 residues.

This clonotype was observed at least ten times. The J gene is TRBJ1-2, the V gene TRBV12-3 or TRBV12-4; TRBD1 aligns across 8 bases. The trim removed 5 bases at V and 4 bases at J, leaving 9 bases unmatched. The CDR3 covers 15 residues. This CDR3 reads CASSERTGTAYGYTF. The CDR3 DNA follows: TGTGCCAGCAGTGAGCGGACAGGGACGGCCTATGGCTACACCTTC.

This clonotype was seen repeatedly, ten times or more. The chain recombines TRBV6-2 or TRBV6-3 with TRBJ2-1; D might be TRBD1 (5 bases). CDR3 length equals 12 residues. The V gene lost 6 bases and the J gene lost 7 bases, with 10 bases spanning the gap. The germline V gene has CDR1 MNHEY and CDR2 SVGEGT. This chain's CDR3 is CASRDRGNEQFF. The CDR3 DNA reads as TGTGCCAGCAGGGATAGGGGTAATGAGCAGTTCTTC.